This record covers a single T cell receptor beta chain. Its antigen is undetermined. The data were obtained in a study of graft-versus-host responses after intestinal transplantation. Study results and limitations: Declines in HvG clones occurring early post-transplant were associated with peak circulating GvH clone levels. Recipient marrow held GvH clones, some first seen in ileum or blood.

The CDR3 has 15 residues. The V and J ends lost 3 bases and 2 bases respectively, with 14 bases between them. The V gene's germline CDR1 is MDHEN and CDR2 SYDVKM. Method: immunoSEQ multiplex PCR; TCRdb's copy keeps in-frame clones and lacks some. Among about 110,000 clones, just under 95% were seen once, and the ten largest hold around 1%. This clonotype was sampled from a human donor who was the organ donor for an intestinal transplant. The sample consisted of unstimulated CD8+ T cells sorted from spleen or lymph node cells, taken before transplant. The chain is built from TRBV28 and TRBJ2-7; the D gene is possibly TRBD1 (6 bases). The CDR3 DNA reads as TGTGCCAGCAGTTTCGAACAGGGCCCAACCTACGAGCAGTACTTC. This encodes CASSFEQGPTYEQYF. Based on the CDR3 plus reference TRBV28 and TRBJ2-7, the full variable domain is DVKVTQSSRYLVKRTGEKVFLECVQDMDHENMFWYRQDPGLGLRLIYFSYDVKMKEKGDIPEGYSVSREKKERFSLILESASTNQTSMYLCASSFEQGPTYEQYFGPGTRLTVT.